Listed below are T cell receptor beta chains from one sample, sequenced in a study of response to subunit inactivated influenza vaccine. Each CDR3 protein is one row after TCRdb ran MiXCR on the RT-PCR reads. The sample lists a few hundred thousand distinct CDR3 sequences, over 9% seen once, with 7.8% in the top ten. The sequences come from non-naive T cells sorted from PBMCs, collected 14 to 15 days before vaccination. The receptors here all came from a man aged 45-60 years who received an inactivated influenza vaccine. Each CDR3 is given with its conserved first and last residue. D genes are given only for firm matches. Expanded clones are given a class, and other clones once, few, many or no size at all.

CASSLAGAGVLETQYF TGTGCCAGCAGCTTAGCCGGGGCGGGAGTACTGGAGACCCAGTACTTC - TRBD2 TRBJ2-5 TRBV7-2
CASSQGDRGRGETQYF TGTGCCAGCAGCCAAGGAGACAGGGGGCGCGGGGAGACCCAGTACTTC - TRBD1 TRBJ2-5 TRBV4-2
CASREPTHDTQYF TGCGCCAGCAGGGAACCCACCCACGATACGCAGTATTTT - - TRBJ2-3 TRBV5-1
CASSLEGAGVNYGYTF TGTGCCAGCAGCTTAGAAGGGGCAGGGGTGAACTATGGCTACACCTTC once - TRBJ1-2 TRBV11-2
CASRDCGQGKIYEQYF TGTGCCAGCAGGGATTGCGGACAGGGGAAGATCTACGAGCAGTACTTC - - TRBJ2-7 TRBV21-1
CASSFPGLAEIEMETQYF TGTGCCAGCAGCTTCCCGGGACTAGCGGAGATTGAGATGGAGACCCAGTACTTC few TRBD2 TRBJ2-5 TRBV11-1
CASSLSAATNEKLFF TGTGCCAGCAGTCTCTCAGCGGCAACTAATGAAAAACTGTTTTTT many - TRBJ1-4 TRBV12-3/TRBV12-4
CASSISRVSNQPQHF TGTGCCAGTAGTATCTCTCGGGTGAGCAATCAGCCCCAGCATTTT few - TRBJ1-5 TRBV19
CASSPSGGSNEQFF TGTGCCAGCTCCCCTAGCGGGGGGTCGAATGAGCAGTTCTTC many TRBD2 TRBJ2-1 TRBV11-2
CASSFPSRDSEGLAGAYEQYF TGTGCCAGCAGTTTTCCCTCACGGGACAGCGAGGGACTAGCGGGAGCCTACGAGCAGTACTTC many TRBD2 TRBJ2-7 TRBV28
CASSESFAGTQGNTEAFF TGTGCCAGCAGTGAATCCTTCGCTGGGACCCAGGGAAACACTGAAGCTTTCTTT many - TRBJ1-1 TRBV25-1
CASSLESGGSYNEQFF TGTGCCAGCAGCCTGGAGAGTGGGGGCTCCTACAATGAGCAGTTCTTC - - TRBJ2-1 TRBV7-2
CASSQDPTGAGQETQYF TGCGCCAGCAGCCAGGATCCGACAGGGGCCGGCCAAGAGACCCAGTACTTC - TRBD1 TRBJ2-5 TRBV4-3
CASSSLVEQYF TGTGCCAGCAGCTCCCTCGTCGAGCAGTACTTC few - TRBJ2-7 TRBV11-2
CASSLAVRDPNTEAFF TGTGCCAGCAGCTTGGCCGTTCGGGATCCTAACACTGAAGCTTTCTTT - - TRBJ1-1 TRBV5-6
CASSQESGRAYEQYF TGTGCCAGCAGCCAAGAGTCGGGACGGGCCTACGAGCAGTACTTC - - TRBJ2-7 TRBV4-2
CSAASDFYKNTQYF TGCAGTGCTGCATCGGACTTTTACAAGAACACCCAGTACTTC - - TRBJ2-5 TRBV20-1
CASSPASGRAGNEQFF TGTGCCAGCAGTCCCGCTAGCGGGAGGGCGGGTAATGAGCAGTTCTTC many TRBD2 TRBJ2-1 TRBV11-2
CAISEGSTNEKLFF TGTGCCATCAGTGAGGGGTCAACTAATGAAAAACTGTTTTTT - - TRBJ1-4 TRBV10-3
CASSIAPSVQEQFF TGTGCCAGCAGCATCGCGCCTAGTGTACAGGAGCAGTTCTTC many - TRBJ2-1 TRBV7-2
CASRPGLRDRVETQYF TGTGCCAGCAGACCTGGACTCCGGGACAGGGTCGAGACCCAGTACTTC few TRBD1 TRBJ2-5 TRBV6-1
CASSISGGELFF TGTGCCAGCAGTATCTCGGGCGGGGAGCTGTTTTTT many - TRBJ2-2 TRBV12-3/TRBV12-4
CASSTTGTSGGNEQFF TGCGCCAGCAGCACCACGGGAACTAGCGGGGGGAATGAGCAGTTCTTC few TRBD2 TRBJ2-1 TRBV5-1
CASSRGLLDNEQFF TGTGCCAGCAGCCGCGGACTGCTAGACAATGAGCAGTTCTTC few - TRBJ2-1 TRBV7-9
CASRSRTDTQYF TGTGCCAGTAGATCGAGGACAGATACGCAGTATTTT - - TRBJ2-3 TRBV19
CSARNDRESYNEQIF TGCAGTGCTAGAAACGACAGGGAGTCCTACAATGAGCAGATCTTC - TRBD1 TRBJ2-1 TRBV20-1
CSARDSTSGTFYNEQFF TGCAGTGCTAGAGACTCGACTAGCGGGACGTTCTACAATGAGCAGTTCTTC many TRBD2 TRBJ2-1 TRBV20-1
CSTNGGGVRETQYF TGCAGCACCAACGGAGGAGGGGTGCGGGAGACCCAGTACTTC many - TRBJ2-5 TRBV29-1
CASRLTGGYTEAFF TGTGCCAGCAGGCTAACAGGGGGCTATACTGAAGCTTTCTTT many TRBD1 TRBJ1-1 TRBV28
CSASGLTADTQYF TGCAGTGCTAGTGGACTCACGGCAGATACGCAGTATTTT many - TRBJ2-3 TRBV20-1
CASSFKAGQETQYF TGTGCCAGCAGTTTTAAGGCAGGGCAAGAGACCCAGTACTTC few - TRBJ2-5 TRBV12-3/TRBV12-4
CASSLAGLAEISYNEQFF TGTGCCAGCAGCTTAGCAGGACTAGCGGAGATCTCCTACAATGAGCAGTTCTTC many TRBD2 TRBJ2-1 TRBV7-8
CASSQRNAGTSTYEQYF TGTGCCAGCAGCCAACGCAATGCCGGGACATCTACCTACGAGCAGTACTTC many - TRBJ2-7 TRBV14
CASSQGGPSGETQYF TGTGCCAGCAGCCAAGGCGGGCCCTCAGGAGAGACCCAGTACTTC many - TRBJ2-5 TRBV3-1
CASSIGLSTDTQYF TGTGCCAGCAGTATCGGACTGAGCACAGATACGCAGTATTTT many - TRBJ2-3 TRBV12-3/TRBV12-4
CASSFLAGRSGANVLTF TGTGCCAGCAGTTTCCTAGCGGGCCGCTCTGGGGCCAACGTCCTGACTTTC - TRBD2 TRBJ2-6 TRBV12-3/TRBV12-4
CAISESPAGGQETQYF TGTGCCATCAGTGAGTCGCCAGCGGGGGGCCAAGAGACCCAGTACTTC - TRBD2 TRBJ2-5 TRBV10-3
CASSPRDTQYF TGTGCCAGCAGCCCCCGAGATACGCAGTATTTT - - TRBJ2-3 TRBV7-9
CASSPGLAGGSQETQYF TGCGCCAGCAGCCCCGGACTAGCGGGGGGGTCCCAAGAGACCCAGTACTTC - TRBD2 TRBJ2-5 TRBV5-1
CASSDPRTGPNSEQFF TGTGCCAGCAGTGACCCCCGAACCGGGCCCAACAGTGAGCAGTTCTTC once - TRBJ2-1 TRBV25-1
CASSFAGELFF TGTGCCAGCAGCTTCGCCGGGGAGCTGTTTTTT - - TRBJ2-2 TRBV6-5
CASSSGLAGDVQETQYF TGCGCCAGCAGCTCGGGACTAGCGGGAGACGTTCAAGAGACCCAGTACTTC many TRBD2 TRBJ2-5 TRBV5-1
CASSYEDGQETQYF TGTGCCAGCAGTTACGAGGACGGCCAAGAGACCCAGTACTTC - - TRBJ2-5 TRBV6-2/TRBV6-3
CSARDVPGQMTSYEQYF TGCAGTGCTAGAGATGTACCGGGACAGATGACCTCCTACGAGCAGTACTTC - TRBD1 TRBJ2-7 TRBV20-1
CASSLGAGYYNEQFF TGTGCCAGCAGCTTAGGGGCGGGGTACTACAATGAGCAGTTCTTC many - TRBJ2-1 TRBV7-2
CASSPGLAVPEQYF TGTGCCAGCAGTCCCGGACTAGCGGTCCCAGAGCAGTACTTC - TRBD2 TRBJ2-7 TRBV6-2/TRBV6-3
CASSPLGRELFF TGTGCCAGCAGCCCCCTCGGTCGGGAGCTGTTTTTT many - TRBJ2-2 TRBV3-1
CSALARGQETQYF TGCAGTGCTCTAGCTCGGGGGCAAGAGACCCAGTACTTC many - TRBJ2-5 TRBV20-1